Listed here are 28 T cell receptor beta chains from one sample, sequenced in a study of T-cell reconstitution after alpha-beta-depleted transplantation in children (dated by TCRdb to the mid-2010s). Read against the paper, the sample's treatment or condition label means: allogeneic hematopoietic cell transplantation with graft depleted of TCRalphabeta T cells and CD19 B cells. The library was made by PCR. These reads were obtained on an Illumina HiSeq 2500. TCR library preparation used molecular barcoding, with unique molecular identifiers applied to normalize quantification of the TCRbeta repertoire. The raw public reads went through TCRdb reprocessing: fastp at Q25, MiXCR clone calling, in-frame beta chains kept. Rows with a matching CDR3 protein are joined into one entry that keeps the most common DNA and genes. The sample yields about 500,000 distinct CDR3 sequences; 11% were counted once. Of the sample, about 14% falls within the top ten clones.

This material consisted of PBMCs, mostly from graft donor cells, taken 180 days after TCRalphabeta/CD19-depleted stem cell transplant. The source is a female patient aged 2-9 years who had a stem cell transplant for aplastic anemia, so the T cells may come from the graft donor.

This clonotype was counted a few times. The chain couples TRBV20-1 to TRBJ2-1; 10 nucleotides match TRBD2. This CDR3 comprises 15 residues. The J segment lost 2 bases and the V segment lost 3 bases, leaving 4 bases of the junction unmatched. Germline V CDR1 and CDR2: DFQATT, SNEGSKA (reference sequence). CDR3 coding DNA: TGCAGTGCTAGCCCTACTAGCGGGACCTACAATGAGCAGTTCTTC. Protein: CSASPTSGTYNEQFF.

This clonotype appeared a few times. The chain combines TRBV5-6 with TRBJ2-1; TRBD1 matches at 9 bases. The CDR3 has 14 residues. V gave up 6 bases and J gave up 3 bases; unmatched junction bases: 4. Germline V gene sequence: CDR1 SGHDT, CDR2 YYEEEE. The CDR3 protein is CASTWDRDYNEQFF. The DNA for the CDR3 is TGTGCCAGCACCTGGGACAGGGACTACAATGAGCAGTTCTTC.

This clonotype was recorded a few times. The J gene is TRBJ2-5, the V gene TRBV5-1; a possible D gene is TRBD1 (6 bases). Germline V lookup: CDR1 SGHRS, CDR2 YFSETQ. There are 13 residues in the CDR3. Trimming pared 9 bases from V and 1 base from J, leaving 13 bases between. CDR3 protein: CATRTAFQETQYF. The CDR3 DNA reads TGCGCCACCCGGACAGCATTCCAAGAGACCCAGTACTTC.

The genes are TRBV7-2 and TRBJ1-1; unclear D gene. CDR1 is SGHTA, CDR2 FQGNSA, per germline. The CDR3 consists of 15 residues. V lost 0 bases and J 0 bases, leaving 8 bases between the germline ends. In nucleotides, the CDR3 is TGTGCCAGCAGCTTAGCGAGTAGGGTGAACACTGAAGCTTTCTTT. Its translation is CASSLASRVNTEAFF.

This clonotype was observed a few times. The rearrangement links TRBV28 to TRBJ2-3; 7 positions match TRBD2. Germline CDR1 MDHEN, CDR2 SYDVKM. V dropped 6 bases and J dropped 5; count of bases not matched to a gene: 26. The CDR3 runs 20 residues. The CDR3: CASRPAFLTERQWEGDTQYF. In nucleotides, the CDR3 is TGTGCCAGCAGGCCGGCCTTTCTTACCGAGCGCCAATGGGAGGGAGATACGCAGTATTTT. Filled out from reference TRBV28 and TRBJ2-3, the complete variable domain reads DVKVTQSSRYLVKRTGEKVFLECVQDMDHENMFWYRQDPGLGLRLIYFSYDVKMKEKGDIPEGYSVSREKKERFSLILESASTNQTSMYLCASRPAFLTERQWEGDTQYFGPGTRLTVL.

This clonotype was found a few times. The chain combines TRBV21-1 with TRBJ2-7. TRBV21-1 corresponds to a pseudogene. The CDR3 has 13 residues. This CDR3 is CASSKGTPYEQYV. The CDR3 DNA reads as TGTGCCAGCAGCAAAGGAACACCCTACGAGCAGTACGTC.

This clonotype was counted only a few times. The chain couples TRBV28 to TRBJ1-3; D might be TRBD1 (6 bases). There are 15 residues in the CDR3. V was cut by 5 bases and J by 3 bases, with 14 bases left in between. CDR1 and CDR2 (germline): MDHEN, SYDVKM. The chain's CDR3 is CASSLRGAGGNTIYF. In DNA form, the CDR3 reads TGTGCCAGCAGTCTTCGGGGGGCCGGTGGAAACACCATATATTTT. Drawing the rest from reference TRBV28 and TRBJ1-3, the complete variable domain is DVKVTQSSRYLVKRTGEKVFLECVQDMDHENMFWYRQDPGLGLRLIYFSYDVKMKEKGDIPEGYSVSREKKERFSLILESASTNQTSMYLCASSLRGAGGNTIYFGEGSWLTVV.

This clonotype was counted between two and nine times. The DNA of the CDR3 is TGTGCCAGCAGTTTAAGTGGGGGGCGAGTAGAGACCCAGTACTTC. Translation gives CASSLSGGRVETQYF. The chain recombines TRBV12-3 or TRBV12-4 with TRBJ2-5; D might be TRBD1 or TRBD2, each matching 6 bases. The CDR3 covers 15 residues. Deletions cut 2 bases from V and 4 bases from J, with 14 bases between.

Ten or more counts support this clonotype. V gene TRBV9 combines with J gene TRBJ2-7, with D perhaps assigned TRBD1 or TRBD2 (6 bases each). There are 16 residues in the CDR3. Germline loops: CDR1 SGDLS, CDR2 YYNGEE. V gave up 0 bases and J gave up 3 bases, with 16 bases separating them. The CDR3: CASSVGGGNRDYEQYF. CDR3 DNA sequence: TGTGCCAGCAGCGTAGGAGGGGGGAACCGGGACTACGAGCAGTACTTC.

This clonotype was seen only a few times. V and J are TRBV11-1 and TRBJ1-3, with a possible D match to TRBD1 (6 bases). Trimming took off 6 bases at V and 1 base at J, with 22 bases between the two ends. CDR3 size: 18 residues. Germline assignment: CDR1 SGHAT and CDR2 FQDESV (reference sequence). The CDR3 protein is CASRSIHTGRPSGNTIYF. The CDR3 DNA reads as TGTGCCAGCAGATCAATCCACACAGGGAGACCTTCTGGAAACACCATATATTTT.

The gene calls are TRBV20-1 and TRBJ2-1; TRBD2 aligns across 8 bases. V lost 8 bases and J lost 8; bases outside the gene matches: 11. The CDR3 extends over 13 amino acids. CDR1 is DFQATT, CDR2 SNEGSKA, per germline (reference sequence). The CDR3 spells CSCYAGGGHEQFF. In DNA form, the CDR3 reads TGCAGTTGCTATGCGGGGGGCGGCCATGAGCAGTTCTTC.

CDR3 protein: CASSLVWETQYF. The CDR3, as DNA: TGTGCCAGCAGCTTAGTCTGGGAGACCCAGTACTTC. This chain uses TRBV7-9 with TRBJ2-5; D unclear. Trimming took off 1 base at V and 5 bases at J, with 5 bases between the two ends. The CDR3 has 12 amino acids. Germline V gene lookup returns CDR1 SEHNR and CDR2 FQNEAQ (reference sequence). Using reference TRBV7-9 and TRBJ2-5 for the parts outside the CDR3, the full variable domain is DTGVSQNPRHKITKRGQNVTFRCDPISEHNRLYWYRQTLGQGPEFLTYFQNEAQLEKSRLLSDRFSAERPKGSFSTLEIQRTEQGDSAMYLCASSLVWETQYFGPGTRLLVL.

The chain carries TRBV20-1 and TRBJ1-2; D is uncertain. V was cut by 0 bases and J by 6 bases, with 14 bases left in between. The CDR3 runs 14 residues. Germline V gives CDR1 DFQATT, CDR2 SNEGSKA (reference sequence). DNA for the CDR3: TGCAGTGCTAGAGATCAACGGGCGCAGCATGGCTACACCTTC. Amino acids: CSARDQRAQHGYTF.

J is TRBJ1-6 and V is TRBV27; D is undetermined. Germline V CDR1 and CDR2: MNHEY, SMNVEV (reference sequence). The V end was cut by 8 bases, the J end by 7 bases, with 12 bases between. This CDR3 contains 13 residues. The CDR3 loop reads CASAGHLNSPLHF. Here the CDR3 DNA reads TGTGCCAGCGCGGGCCACCTCAATTCACCCCTCCACTTT.

The table lists this clonotype with a few counts. V is TRBV20-1 and J is TRBJ2-7; no definite D call. Trimming pared 0 bases from V and 2 bases from J, leaving 5 bases between. The CDR3 loop spans 12 amino acids. Germline V gene data show CDR1 as DFQATT and CDR2 as SNEGSKA (reference sequence). CDR3 sequence: CSARDIAYEQYF. In DNA, the CDR3 is TGCAGTGCTAGAGATATAGCCTACGAGCAGTACTTC.

A few counts support this clonotype. V gene TRBV10-3 combines with J gene TRBJ2-3; TRBD2 aligns across 8 bases. Germline V lookup: CDR1 ENHRY, CDR2 SYGVKD. This CDR3 contains 18 residues. V shed 1 base and J 0 bases; nucleotides not matched to a gene: 9. CDR3 amino acids: CAISEWYGGATSTDTQYF. The CDR3 DNA reads TGTGCCATCAGTGAGTGGTACGGGGGGGCAACTAGCACAGATACGCAGTATTTT.

CDR3 protein: CATSKGGLAYNEQFF. The CDR3 nucleotides are TGTGCCACCAGCAAAGGGGGACTAGCCTACAATGAGCAGTTCTTC. J is TRBJ2-1 and V is TRBV15, with 8 bases that match TRBD2. Unmatched junction bases numbered 4, after V lost 4 bases and J lost 2 bases. CDR3 size: 15 residues. CDR1 and CDR2 from the germline V gene are LNHNV and YYDKDF (reference sequence).

This clonotype has ten or more counts. This chain uses TRBV21-1 with TRBJ2-3. TRBV21-1 is deemed a pseudogene. The CDR3 length is 13 residues. CDR3 sequence: CASSKDPTDTQYF. CDR3 sequence (DNA): TGTGCCAGCAGCAAAGACCCCACAGATACGCAGTATTTT.

This clonotype was counted a few times. The chain's CDR3 is CASSSGDGTGELFF. CDR3 sequence (DNA): TGCGCCAGCAGCTCGGGGGATGGCACCGGGGAGCTGTTTTTT. The chain joins TRBV5-1 to TRBJ2-2; TRBD2 might be the D (6 bases). The CDR3 spans 14 residues. V dropped 3 bases and J dropped 4 bases, with 10 bases sitting between them. The germline V gene has CDR1 SGHRS and CDR2 YFSETQ.

This clonotype was seen a handful of times. The J gene is TRBJ2-7, the V gene TRBV7-9; D perhaps matches TRBD2 (5 bases). Germline V gene sequence: CDR1 SEHNR, CDR2 FQNEAQ (reference sequence). V lost 0 bases to trimming and J lost 2 bases, with 11 bases between them. The CDR3 has 15 amino acids. CDR3 in amino acids: CASSLAGDPPYEQYV. As DNA, the CDR3 is TGTGCCAGCAGCTTAGCGGGAGATCCCCCCTACGAGCAGTACGTC.

The genes are TRBV5-6 and TRBJ2-7; the D is unclear. Per the germline V gene, CDR1 is SGHDT and CDR2 is YYEEEE. V lost 2 bases to trimming and J lost 0 bases, with 12 bases between them. The CDR3 is 15 amino acids. The CDR3 nucleotides read TGTGCCAGCAGCTTCCCAGGTAGACCCTCCTACGAGCAGTACTTC. Translated, it gives CASSFPGRPSYEQYF.

This clonotype was seen just once. Given a much more abundant clone one base away, this may be a read error. V and J are TRBV4-1 and TRBJ2-3; D gene uncertain. The CDR3 has 15 amino acids. Per the germline V gene, CDR1 is MGHRA and CDR2 is YSYEKL. The CDR3 region has the DNA TGCGCCAGCAACCAAGATCGGCGACCCACAGATACGCAGTATTTT. It specifies CASNQDRRPTDTQYF.

The chain has TRBV13 and TRBJ2-1; the match to TRBD1 covers 7 bases. This CDR3 spans 15 amino acids. Germline lookup yields CDR1 PRHDT and CDR2 FYEKMQ (reference sequence). J lost 4 bases, V lost 4 bases, and 7 bases had no gene match. The CDR3 is CASSSTGARYNEQFF. The CDR3 DNA reads as TGTGCCAGCAGCTCTACAGGGGCCAGGTACAATGAGCAGTTCTTC. The full variable domain, its missing parts supplied by reference TRBV13 and TRBJ2-1, is AAGVIQSPRHLIKEKRETATLKCYPIPRHDTVYWYQQGPGQDPQFLISFYEKMQSDKGSIPDRFSAQQFSDYHSELNMSSLELGDSALYFCASSSTGARYNEQFFGPGTRLTVL.

This clonotype was seen at least ten times. The chain carries TRBV6-5 and TRBJ1-2; TRBD1 aligns across 8 bases. V lost 7 bases to trimming and J lost 6 bases; unmatched junction nucleotides: 13. This CDR3 has 15 residues. Germline V gene lookup returns CDR1 MNHEY and CDR2 SVGAGI. The CDR3 region is CASTPYWSGGDGYTF. CDR3 nucleotides: TGTGCCAGCACCCCGTATTGGTCAGGGGGCGATGGCTACACCTTC.

This chain uses TRBV9 with TRBJ2-1; D may be TRBD2 (5 bases). The germline V gene encodes CDR1 SGDLS and CDR2 YYNGEE. The CDR3 length is 15 residues. The ends were cut back, 0 bases at V and 1 base at J, with 8 bases in the middle. The CDR3: CASSVVGGSYNEQFF. CDR3 DNA sequence: TGTGCCAGCAGCGTAGTAGGAGGATCCTACAATGAGCAGTTCTTC.

This clonotype was observed at least ten times. J is TRBJ2-5 and V is TRBV12-3 or TRBV12-4; D may be TRBD1 (5 bases). With 5 bases removed from V and 4 bases from J, the gap between germline ends came to 11 bases. The CDR3 runs to 13 residues. The CDR3 bases are TGTGCCAGCAGTCCGAGGCAGGGAGAGACCCAGTACTTC. Protein product: CASSPRQGETQYF.

The chain is built from TRBV6-5 and TRBJ1-1, with D possibly TRBD1 on 5 matching bases. Germline V gene sequence: CDR1 MNHEY, CDR2 SVGAGI. The CDR3 consists of 16 residues. V was clipped by 2 bases and J by 8 bases, with 21 bases between them. CDR3 in amino acids: CASSYGGADKSIEAFF. The CDR3 nucleotides read TGTGCCAGCAGTTACGGAGGGGCAGACAAATCTATAGAAGCTTTCTTT.

The J gene is TRBJ2-7, the V gene TRBV14; TRBD1 matches at 7 bases. J lost 0 bases, V lost 5 bases, and 4 bases had no gene match. Germline V gene data show CDR1 as SGHDN and CDR2 as FVKESK. The CDR3 consists of 14 residues. As DNA, the CDR3 is TGTGCCAGCAGCATCCGGGACAGCTCCTACGAGCAGTACTTC. Protein sequence: CASSIRDSSYEQYF. The full variable domain, with the rest looked up from reference TRBV14 and TRBJ2-7, is EAGVTQFPSHSVIEKGQTVTLRCDPISGHDNLYWYRRVMGKEIKFLLHFVKESKQDESGMPNNRFLAERTGGTYSTLKVQPAELEDSGVYFCASSIRDSSYEQYFGPGTRLTVT.